This T cell receptor (beta chain) was identified in a study of blood T cell repertoires in COVID-19. Study in general: The study drew acute and convalescent COVID-19 samples from the United States, Italy and Spain.

The CDR3 sequence is 16 residues long. The germline V and J ends were trimmed by 4 bases and 2 bases, with 19 bases remaining between them. Germline V lookup: CDR1 SGDLS, CDR2 YYNGEE. How the authors handled the data: Estimation of nucleated cell counts relied on the amplification of reference gene primers. Method: immunoSEQ multiplex PCR; TCRdb's copy keeps in-frame clones and lacks some. The V and J calls and clone size come from that table; D and trimming were worked out from the DNA. The sample lists 250,000 to 350,000 clones; around 90% were seen once. Participants' own reports of clinical history determined their cohort assignment.

The sample consisted of PBMCs or T cells enriched from blood (not recorded which). The TCR originated in a woman younger than 30 with acute COVID-19. The V gene is TRBV9, the J gene TRBJ2-7, with D perhaps matching TRBD1 (6 bases). CDR3 coding DNA: TGTGCCAGCAGCCCTGGGACATCCGGTTTCGCCTACGAGCAGTACTTC. Protein: CASSPGTSGFAYEQYF.